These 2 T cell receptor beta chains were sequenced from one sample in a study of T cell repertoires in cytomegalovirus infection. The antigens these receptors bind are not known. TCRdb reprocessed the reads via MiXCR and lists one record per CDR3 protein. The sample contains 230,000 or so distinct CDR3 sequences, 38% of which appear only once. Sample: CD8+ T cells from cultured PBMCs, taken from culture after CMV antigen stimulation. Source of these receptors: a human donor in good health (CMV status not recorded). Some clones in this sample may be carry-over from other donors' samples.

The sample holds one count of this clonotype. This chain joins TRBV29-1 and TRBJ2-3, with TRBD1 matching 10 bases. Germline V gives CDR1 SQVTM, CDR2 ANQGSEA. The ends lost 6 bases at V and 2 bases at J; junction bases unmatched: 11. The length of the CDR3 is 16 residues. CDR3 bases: TGCAGCGTAGCCCGAGGGACAGGGGATTACACAGATACGCAGTATTTT. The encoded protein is CSVARGTGDYTDTQYF.

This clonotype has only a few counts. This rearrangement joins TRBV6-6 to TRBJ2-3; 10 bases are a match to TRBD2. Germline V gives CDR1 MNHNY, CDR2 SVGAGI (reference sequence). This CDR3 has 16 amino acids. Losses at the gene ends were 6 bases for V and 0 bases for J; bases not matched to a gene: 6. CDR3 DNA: TGTGCCAGCAGAGCCACTAGCGGGGTTAGCACAGATACGCAGTATTTT. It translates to CASRATSGVSTDTQYF.